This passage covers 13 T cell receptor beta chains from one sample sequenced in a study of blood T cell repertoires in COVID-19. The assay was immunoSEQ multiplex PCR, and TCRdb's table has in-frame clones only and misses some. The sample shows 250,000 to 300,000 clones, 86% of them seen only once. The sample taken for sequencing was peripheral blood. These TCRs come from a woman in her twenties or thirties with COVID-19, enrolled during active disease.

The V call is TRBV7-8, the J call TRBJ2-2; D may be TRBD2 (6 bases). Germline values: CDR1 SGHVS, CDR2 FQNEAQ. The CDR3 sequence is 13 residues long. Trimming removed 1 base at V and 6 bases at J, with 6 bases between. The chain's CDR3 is CASSLGGAGELFF. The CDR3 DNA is TGTGCCAGCAGCTTAGGGGGGGCCGGGGAGCTGTTTTTT.

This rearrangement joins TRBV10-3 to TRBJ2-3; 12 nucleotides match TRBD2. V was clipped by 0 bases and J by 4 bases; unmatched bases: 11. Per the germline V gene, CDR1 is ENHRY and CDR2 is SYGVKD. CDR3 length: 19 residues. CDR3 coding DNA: TGTGCCATCAGTGAGTCGACAGTGACTAGCGGGGGACGGGCAGATACGCAGTATTTT. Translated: CAISESTVTSGGRADTQYF.

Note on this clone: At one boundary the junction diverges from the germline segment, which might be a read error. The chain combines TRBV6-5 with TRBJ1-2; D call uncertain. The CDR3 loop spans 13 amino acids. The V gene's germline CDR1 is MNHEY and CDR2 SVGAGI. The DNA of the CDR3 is TGTGCCGGCAGAGGTCCTGAGTGGGCTGGCTACACCTTC. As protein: CAGRGPEWAGYTF.

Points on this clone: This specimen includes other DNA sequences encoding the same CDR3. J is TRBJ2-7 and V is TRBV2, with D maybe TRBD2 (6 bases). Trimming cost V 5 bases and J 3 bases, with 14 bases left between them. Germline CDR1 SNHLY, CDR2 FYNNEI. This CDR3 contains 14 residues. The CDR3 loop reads CASSLTGLGYEQYF. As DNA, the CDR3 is TGTGCCAGCAGTCTCACGGGACTCGGCTACGAGCAGTACTTC.

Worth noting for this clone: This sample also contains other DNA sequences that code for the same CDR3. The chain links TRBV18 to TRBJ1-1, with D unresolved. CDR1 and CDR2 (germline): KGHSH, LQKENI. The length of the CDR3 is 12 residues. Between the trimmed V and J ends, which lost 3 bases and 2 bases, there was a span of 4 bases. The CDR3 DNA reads TGTGCCAGCTCACCGAGAAACACTGAAGCTTTCTTT. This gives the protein CASSPRNTEAFF. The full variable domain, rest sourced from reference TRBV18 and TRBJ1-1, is NAGVMQNPRHLVRRRGQEARLRCSPMKGHSHVYWYRQLPEEGLKFMVYLQKENIIDESGMPKERFSAEFPKEGPSILRIQQVVRGDSAAYFCASSPRNTEAFFGQGTRLTVV.

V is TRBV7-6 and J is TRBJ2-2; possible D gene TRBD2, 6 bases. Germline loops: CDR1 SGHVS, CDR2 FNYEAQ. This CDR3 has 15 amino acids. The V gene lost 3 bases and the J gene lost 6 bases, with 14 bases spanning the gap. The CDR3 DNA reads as TGTGCCAGCAGCTTTGACTGGGGGAGGCCCGGGGAGCTGTTTTTT. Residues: CASSFDWGRPGELFF. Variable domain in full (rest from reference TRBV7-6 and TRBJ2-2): GAGVSQSPRYKVTKRGQDVALRCDPISGHVSLYWYRQALGQGPEFLTYFNYEAQQDKSGLPNDRFSAERPEGSISTLTIQRTEQRDSAMYRCASSFDWGRPGELFFGEGSRLTVL.

CDR3 nucleotide sequence: TGTGCCCAACCGCGGAAGAAGACAGATGACACCTACGAGCAGTACTTC. It specifies CAQPRKKTDDTYEQYF. The chain has TRBV2 and TRBJ2-7, with D possibly being TRBD1 (5 bases). The CDR3 contains 16 residues. The V gene's germline CDR1 is SNHLY and CDR2 FYNNEI. Trimming shortened V by 11 bases and J by 2 bases, and 25 bases separated the two germline ends.

The CDR3: CASSQERRVPIYEQYF. CDR3 sequence (DNA): TGTGCCAGCAGCCAAGAGCGCAGGGTTCCTATCTACGAGCAGTACTTC. The chain links TRBV3-1 (or the pseudogene TRBV3-2) to TRBJ2-7; TRBD1 is a possible D gene (5 bases). CDR1 and CDR2 (germline): LGHDT, YNNKEL (reference sequence). Trimming removed 0 bases at V and 3 bases at J, with 15 bases between. The CDR3 extends over 16 amino acids.

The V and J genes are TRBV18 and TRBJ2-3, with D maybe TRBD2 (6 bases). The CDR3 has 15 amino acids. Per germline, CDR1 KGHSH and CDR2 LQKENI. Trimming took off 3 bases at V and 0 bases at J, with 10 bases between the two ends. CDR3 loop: CASSPGGASTDTQYF. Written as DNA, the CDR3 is TGTGCCAGCTCACCGGGGGGAGCTAGCACAGATACGCAGTATTTT. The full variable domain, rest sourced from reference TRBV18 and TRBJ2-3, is NAGVMQNPRHLVRRRGQEARLRCSPMKGHSHVYWYRQLPEEGLKFMVYLQKENIIDESGMPKERFSAEFPKEGPSILRIQQVVRGDSAAYFCASSPGGASTDTQYFGPGTRLTVL.

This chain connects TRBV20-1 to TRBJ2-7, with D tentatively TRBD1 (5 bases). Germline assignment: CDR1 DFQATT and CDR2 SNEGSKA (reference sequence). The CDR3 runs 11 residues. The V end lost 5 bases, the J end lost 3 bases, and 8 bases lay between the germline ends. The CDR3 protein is CSAPDSYEQYF. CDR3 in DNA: TGCAGTGCTCCAGACAGCTACGAGCAGTACTTC.

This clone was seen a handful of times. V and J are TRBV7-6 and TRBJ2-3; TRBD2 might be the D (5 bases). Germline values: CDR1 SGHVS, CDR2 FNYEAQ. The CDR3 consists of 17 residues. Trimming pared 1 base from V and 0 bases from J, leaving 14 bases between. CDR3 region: CASSLEASRISTDTQYF. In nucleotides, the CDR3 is TGTGCCAGCAGCTTAGAGGCTAGCCGAATAAGCACAGATACGCAGTATTTT.

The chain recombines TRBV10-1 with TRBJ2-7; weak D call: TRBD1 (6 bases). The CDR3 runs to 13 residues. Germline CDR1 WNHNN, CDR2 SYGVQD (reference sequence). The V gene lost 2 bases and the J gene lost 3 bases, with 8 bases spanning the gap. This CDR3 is CASSEIQGYEQYF. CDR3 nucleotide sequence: TGCGCCAGCAGTGAGATACAGGGCTACGAGCAGTACTTC.

This CDR3 is CASSTTTGGYQPQHF. CDR3 coding DNA: TGTGCCAGTAGTACCACGACAGGCGGCTATCAGCCCCAGCATTTT. The chain links TRBV19 to TRBJ1-5; possible D gene TRBD1, 6 bases. The CDR3 has 15 amino acids. CDR1 and CDR2 (germline): LNHDA, SQIVND (reference sequence). Deletions cut 4 bases from V and 5 bases from J, with 15 bases between.